The 28 T cell receptor beta chains below were found in one sample sequenced in a study of blood T cell repertoires in COVID-19. Measured with immunoSEQ multiplex PCR; TCRdb has only the in-frame clones, and not every one. The table includes some 69,000 clones, roughly 80% detected once. Sequences were obtained from peripheral blood. Every receptor here comes from a woman aged 70-85 years with acute or convalescent COVID-19.

The J gene is TRBJ2-7, the V gene TRBV27, with 10 bases matching TRBD1. This CDR3 spans 15 amino acids. The germline V gene has CDR1 MNHEY and CDR2 SMNVEV (reference sequence). The junction had 10 bases not matched to a gene; V was cut back by 4 bases and J by 7 bases. The CDR3, as DNA: TGTGCCAGCAGTTCACCCGGGACAGGGGTTTGGGAGCAGTACTTC. Amino acid sequence: CASSSPGTGVWEQYF.

The J gene is TRBJ1-1, the V gene TRBV19; TRBD1 might be the D (6 bases). The V gene lost 4 bases and the J gene lost 3 bases, with 12 bases spanning the gap. Germline V gene data show CDR1 as LNHDA and CDR2 as SQIVND (reference sequence). The CDR3 extends over 14 amino acids. The CDR3 here is CASSTLGTHTEAFF. The CDR3 region has the DNA TGTGCCAGTAGTACCCTTGGGACACACACTGAAGCTTTCTTT.

The chain is built from TRBV7-9 and TRBJ2-7; TRBD1 aligns across 7 bases. V was pared by 9 bases and J by 7 bases, with 12 bases of the junction left unmatched. The CDR3 covers 13 residues. Germline V gives CDR1 SEHNR, CDR2 FQNEAQ (reference sequence). The CDR3 region has the DNA TGTGCCAGTACCCTTGGGGACAGAGGGGAGCAGTACTTC. Its translation: CASTLGDRGEQYF.

The chain recombines TRBV5-1 with TRBJ2-5; 8 nucleotides agree with TRBD1. The CDR3 is 13 residues long. The germline CDR1 and CDR2 sequences are SGHRS and YFSETQ. V shed 3 bases and J 5 bases; nucleotides not matched to a gene: 3. The CDR3: CASSWTGLETQYF. The DNA of the CDR3 is TGCGCCAGCAGCTGGACAGGGTTGGAGACCCAGTACTTC.

V is TRBV9 and J is TRBJ2-1; TRBD2 agrees at 9 bases. Germline lookup yields CDR1 SGDLS and CDR2 YYNGEE. V shed 0 bases and J 7 bases; nucleotides not matched to a gene: 8. This CDR3 has 16 residues. In nucleotides, the CDR3 is TGTGCCAGCAGCGTAGTTGGCGGGAGGGCCGGAAATGAGCAGTTCTTC. Protein sequence: CASSVVGGRAGNEQFF. Using reference TRBV9 and TRBJ2-1 for the parts outside the CDR3, the full variable domain is DSGVTQTPKHLITATGQRVTLRCSPRSGDLSVYWYQQSLDQGLQFLIQYYNGEERAKGNILERFSAQQFPDLHSELNLSSLELGDSALYFCASSVVGGRAGNEQFFGPGTRLTVL.

V usage is TRBV2 and J usage is TRBJ2-7, with TRBD2 matching 9 bases. Per the germline V gene, CDR1 is SNHLY and CDR2 is FYNNEI. This CDR3 region has 17 residues. V lost 6 bases to trimming and J lost 2 bases; unmatched junction nucleotides: 14. The CDR3 protein is CASRVGTSYIYTYEQYF. In DNA, the CDR3 is TGTGCCAGCAGAGTAGGGACTAGCTATATCTACACCTACGAGCAGTACTTC.

The chain uses TRBV19 and TRBJ1-4; the D is unclear. CDR3 length: 13 residues. Germline CDR1 and CDR2: LNHDA and SQIVND (reference sequence). V was pared by 0 bases and J by 8 bases, with 7 bases between. The CDR3 loop reads CASSIDRGEKLFF. The CDR3 DNA is TGTGCCAGTAGTATAGACCGCGGGGAAAAACTGTTTTTT.

This clone was counted a few times. This chain connects TRBV27 to TRBJ1-5; D remains ambiguous. The CDR3 runs to 14 residues. The germline CDR1 and CDR2 sequences are MNHEY and SMNVEV (reference sequence). With 3 bases removed from V and 5 bases from J, the gap between germline ends came to 11 bases. The CDR3 loop is CASSLVAADQPQHF. DNA for the CDR3: TGTGCCAGCAGTTTGGTAGCAGCCGATCAGCCCCAGCATTTT.

The chain carries TRBV6-6 and TRBJ2-2, with TRBD2 identical over 11 bases. Germline CDR1 and CDR2: MNHNY and SVGAGI (reference sequence). The length of the CDR3 is 15 residues. J gave up 7 bases and V 6 bases, and 7 bases lay outside the gene matches. The CDR3, as DNA: TGTGCCAGCAGCTACGGACTAGCGGGCTTCGGGGAGCTGTTTTTT. Protein product: CASSYGLAGFGELFF.

The genes are TRBV28 and TRBJ2-7, with 8 bases matching TRBD2. CDR3 length: 15 amino acids. CDR1 is MDHEN, CDR2 SYDVKM, per germline. The J segment lost 3 bases and the V segment lost 6 bases, leaving 10 bases of the junction unmatched. In DNA form, the CDR3 reads TGTGCCAGCAGAGGGACTAGACACTCCGACTACGAGCAGTACTTC. Its protein product is CASRGTRHSDYEQYF.

V and J are TRBV4-2 and TRBJ2-7; 10 nucleotides agree with TRBD2. V was clipped by 1 base and J by 4 bases; unmatched bases: 4. Per the germline V gene, CDR1 is LGHNA and CDR2 is YNFKEQ. CDR3 size: 15 residues. CDR3 nucleotides: TGTGCCAGCAGCCAAGCTAGCGGGGGCCCTTACGAGCAGTACTTC. Protein sequence: CASSQASGGPYEQYF.

The chain employs TRBV19 and TRBJ2-1; 9 positions agree with TRBD2. V lost 1 base to trimming and J lost 3 bases; unmatched junction nucleotides: 10. The CDR3 runs to 18 residues. Looked up from germline, CDR1 is LNHDA and CDR2 is SQIVND (reference sequence). CDR3 loop: CASSIGPGSGRFYNEQFF. The CDR3 DNA sequence: TGTGCCAGTAGTATAGGGCCGGGTAGCGGGAGATTCTACAATGAGCAGTTCTTC.

The chain uses TRBV6-5 and TRBJ1-2, with D maybe TRBD1 (5 bases). Germline CDR1 is MNHEY and CDR2 is SVGAGI. This CDR3 spans 14 amino acids. Trimming stripped 4 bases from V and 5 bases from J, with 14 bases between. CDR3 sequence reads: CASSLGHGAYGYTF. CDR3 DNA sequence: TGTGCCAGCAGTTTAGGCCATGGGGCGTATGGCTACACCTTC.

The chain links TRBV28 to TRBJ2-5; D not certain. The length of the CDR3 is 14 residues. The ends were cut back, 6 bases at V and 7 bases at J, with 18 bases in the middle. Germline values: CDR1 MDHEN, CDR2 SYDVKM. DNA of the CDR3: TGTGCCAGCAGCCCATTTCTGAACCCAGGGACCCAGTACTTC. Amino acid sequence: CASSPFLNPGTQYF.

This clone was picked up one time. The genes are TRBV29-1 and TRBJ1-1, with 10 positions matching TRBD1. V lost 5 bases, J lost 11 bases, and 14 bases stayed unmatched. Germline V lookup: CDR1 SQVTM, CDR2 ANQGSEA. This CDR3 has 14 residues. In nucleotides, the CDR3 is TGCAGCGTTTTGGTGGACAGGGGGATTAGCGGGGCTTTCTTT. Its protein product is CSVLVDRGISGAFF. Drawing the rest from reference TRBV29-1 and TRBJ1-1, the complete variable domain is SAVISQKPSRDICQRGTSLTIQCQVDSQVTMMFWYRQQPGQSLTLIATANQGSEATYESGFVIDKFPISRPNLTFSTLTVSNMSPEDSSIYLCSVLVDRGISGAFFGQGTRLTVV.

This clone showed up just once. The V call is TRBV5-1, the J call TRBJ2-1; 15 nucleotides match TRBD2. J gave up 0 bases and V 4 bases, and 8 bases lay outside the gene matches. This CDR3 has 19 amino acids. Germline CDR1 reads SGHRS; CDR2 reads YFSETQ. DNA for the CDR3: TGCGCCAGCAGCCCCGGACTAGCGGGAGGGCCCATCTCCTACAATGAGCAGTTCTTC. Its translation: CASSPGLAGGPISYNEQFF.

A few counts support this clone. The CDR3 region has the DNA TGTGCCATCAAACCCAGGGCACACACAGATACGCAGTATTTT. Its protein product is CAIKPRAHTDTQYF. The chain recombines TRBV10-3 with TRBJ2-3; perhaps TRBD1 as D (5 bases). The CDR3 length is 14 residues. CDR1 and CDR2 from the germline V gene are ENHRY and SYGVKD. V lost 7 bases and J 2 bases, leaving 13 bases between the germline ends.

For this clone: One end of the junction varies from germline; a read error may be responsible. V gene TRBV20-1 combines with J gene TRBJ1-2, with D perhaps matching TRBD1 (6 bases). CDR3 length: 11 amino acids. The germline gives CDR1 DFQATT, CDR2 SNEGSKA (reference sequence). CDR3 in DNA: TGCAGTGCTAGATGGCTGGGACAACGCATTTTC. Encoded protein: CSARWLGQRIF.

V and J are TRBV14 and TRBJ1-1, with TRBD1 matching 7 bases. Germline V gene lookup returns CDR1 SGHDN and CDR2 FVKESK. This CDR3 is built from 16 residues. V lost 4 bases and J lost 8; bases outside the gene matches: 16. The CDR3 DNA is TGTGCCAGCAGCCTCAGGGGGAGCTTCCTGACGGACGAAGCTTTCTTT. Protein: CASSLRGSFLTDEAFF.

The chain joins TRBV19 to TRBJ2-2, with TRBD2 identical over 8 bases. J gave up 7 bases and V 5 bases, and 15 bases lay outside the gene matches. The CDR3 consists of 17 residues. From germline, CDR1 is LNHDA and CDR2 SQIVND (reference sequence). This CDR3 is CASSSPGSGRVVGELFF. DNA for the CDR3: TGTGCCAGTAGTTCCCCAGGGAGCGGGAGAGTCGTCGGGGAGCTGTTTTTT.

This sequence joins TRBV6-5 and TRBJ2-5; D is perhaps TRBD2 (6 bases). Germline V gene data show CDR1 as MNHEY and CDR2 as SVGAGI. The CDR3 is 15 amino acids. V lost 6 bases and J 2 bases, leaving 16 bases between the germline ends. Here the CDR3 reads CASSARGSGQETQYF. In DNA, the CDR3 is TGTGCCAGCAGCGCCCGGGGGAGCGGACAAGAGACCCAGTACTTC.

V usage is TRBV6-5 and J usage is TRBJ1-5; maybe TRBD1 (6 bases). Deletions cut 6 bases from V and 4 bases from J, with 10 bases between. Germline loops: CDR1 MNHEY, CDR2 SVGAGI. The CDR3 loop spans 13 amino acids. The CDR3 spells CASRRTVNQPQHF. The CDR3 DNA reads as TGTGCCAGCAGACGGACAGTGAATCAGCCCCAGCATTTT.

The rearrangement uses TRBV29-1 and TRBJ2-3; 15 bases are a match to TRBD2. The CDR3 is made up of 18 amino acids. Per the germline V gene, CDR1 is SQVTM and CDR2 is ANQGSEA. J was trimmed by 4 bases and V by 6 bases; bases with no gene match: 14. Here the CDR3 reads CSVNSGPRTSGRADTQYF. The CDR3 DNA reads as TGCAGCGTCAATTCAGGGCCGAGGACTAGCGGGAGGGCAGATACGCAGTATTTT.

V is TRBV28 and J is TRBJ2-7, with D perhaps matching TRBD1 (6 bases). The CDR3 contains 16 residues. Germline values: CDR1 MDHEN, CDR2 SYDVKM. V shed 3 bases and J shed 6 bases, with 21 bases lying between them. The CDR3 sequence: CASSFYQGRGFSEQYF. Here the CDR3 DNA reads TGTGCCAGCAGTTTTTATCAAGGCAGGGGATTTAGCGAGCAGTACTTC.

The chain uses TRBV11-2 and TRBJ1-6; 7 bases match TRBD1. The CDR3 contains 17 residues. V was pared by 1 base and J by 6 bases, with 9 bases of the junction left unmatched. In germline, CDR1 is SGHAT, CDR2 FQNNGV. The CDR3 protein is CASSLAGQVGRNSPLHF. The CDR3 DNA follows: TGTGCCAGCAGCTTAGCCGGACAGGTCGGCCGTAATTCACCCCTCCACTTT.

The V gene is TRBV6-1, the J gene TRBJ1-5; D remains ambiguous. The CDR3 is made up of 16 amino acids. Between the trimmed V and J ends, which lost 4 bases and 3 bases, there was a span of 16 bases. Germline V lookup: CDR1 MNHNS, CDR2 SASEGT. The CDR3 region has the DNA TGTGCCAGCAGTGCCTTCTTGGGAGGGATCAATCAGCCCCAGCATTTT. Amino acid sequence: CASSAFLGGINQPQHF.

V and J are TRBV21-1 and TRBJ1-1; the table's TRBD1 call for D was not verified on the DNA. TRBV21-1 is tagged as a pseudogene. The CDR3 loop spans 16 amino acids. The CDR3 is CASSNHRQGASTEAFF. The DNA of the CDR3 is TGTGCCAGCAGCAACCATAGACAGGGGGCCAGCACTGAAGCTTTCTTT.

The CDR3 nucleotides read TGCGCCAGCAGCCAAGATCAACGGGAAGGGTACACCGGGGAGCTGTTTTTT. Amino acid sequence: CASSQDQREGYTGELFF. This chain joins TRBV4-1 and TRBJ2-2; a weak D match, TRBD2 (5 bases). The germline V gene encodes CDR1 MGHRA and CDR2 YSYEKL. Trimming removed 0 bases from V and 3 bases from J, with 14 bases in between. This CDR3 has 17 amino acids.